This passage covers 19 T cell receptor beta chains from one sample sequenced in a study of cytomegalovirus exposure and HLA in healthy donors. Use of 60 Vbeta and 13 Jbeta primers characterized the PCR. The method was immunoSEQ multiplex PCR; TCRdb's version includes in-frame clones alone and lacks a portion of them. The sample has 120,000 to 150,000 clones, approximately 70% seen once; the top ten hold roughly 1.7%. Material for sequencing was PBMCs. These receptors originate from a woman in her late teens or twenties in good health and CMV-seronegative.

This chain uses TRBV27 with TRBJ2-7, with TRBD1 matching 7 bases. The germline V gene encodes CDR1 MNHEY and CDR2 SMNVEV (reference sequence). With V trimmed by 5 bases and J by 4 bases, 17 bases remained unmatched. The CDR3 is made up of 17 amino acids. The chain's CDR3 is CASSPRHRGFSEYEQYV. The CDR3 DNA reads TGTGCCAGCAGTCCCCGCCACAGGGGCTTCTCTGAGTACGAGCAGTACGTC.

This clone was seen more than once but under ten times. V gene TRBV9 combines with J gene TRBJ2-1, with a tentative D call TRBD2 (5 bases). Germline CDR1 and CDR2: SGDLS and YYNGEE. V was shortened by 0 bases and J by 6 bases, with 10 bases between the two germline ends. The CDR3 length is 14 residues. The CDR3 coding sequence is TGTGCCAGCAGCGTAGTGGCTAGCACCAATGAGCAGTTCTTC. Encoded protein: CASSVVASTNEQFF.

The count of this clone is one. J is TRBJ2-1 and V is TRBV30, with D possibly TRBD1 on 5 matching bases. Germline values: CDR1 GTSNPN, CDR2 SVGIG (reference sequence). The V end lost 3 bases, the J end lost 5 bases, and 11 bases lay between the germline ends. The CDR3 runs to 13 residues. CDR3: CAWRTDFNNEQFF. The DNA for the CDR3 is TGTGCCTGGAGGACAGATTTTAACAATGAGCAGTTCTTC.

This chain joins TRBV5-1 and TRBJ2-1; no definite D call. The CDR3 consists of 14 residues. In germline, CDR1 is SGHRS, CDR2 YFSETQ. Deletions cut 0 bases from V and 5 bases from J, with 9 bases between. The chain's CDR3 is CASSLEFQNNEQFF. CDR3 DNA: TGCGCCAGCAGCTTGGAATTCCAGAACAATGAGCAGTTCTTC.

The V gene is TRBV18, the J gene TRBJ2-4; D remains ambiguous. This CDR3 has 14 residues. V was pared by 3 bases and J by 0 bases, with 6 bases between. Germline CDR1 KGHSH, CDR2 LQKENI. In DNA form, the CDR3 reads TGTGCCAGCTCACCCTCTCTAGCCAAAAACATTCAGTACTTC. Translating gives CASSPSLAKNIQYF.

The rearrangement links TRBV9 to TRBJ2-1; no clear D. Germline V gives CDR1 SGDLS, CDR2 YYNGEE. This CDR3 is 14 amino acids long. V was cut by 4 bases and J by 4 bases, with 12 bases left in between. The CDR3 is CASSPFGQYNEQFF. The DNA of the CDR3 is TGTGCCAGCAGCCCTTTTGGTCAGTACAATGAGCAGTTCTTC.

This chain links TRBV29-1 with TRBJ2-7; 8 nucleotides line up with TRBD1. The junction had 8 bases not matched to a gene; V was cut back by 1 base and J by 3 bases. This CDR3 has 15 residues. The V gene's germline CDR1 is SQVTM and CDR2 ANQGSEA. For the CDR3, the DNA is TGCAGCGTTGAAGCATTAGGACAGGGATACTACGAGCAGTACTTC. It is translated as CSVEALGQGYYEQYF.

This clone has more than one count but fewer than ten. The V call is TRBV9, the J call TRBJ2-2; TRBD1 aligns across 7 bases. The CDR3 sequence is 15 residues long. V lost 0 bases, J lost 8 bases, and 7 bases stayed unmatched. Germline CDR1 is SGDLS and CDR2 is YYNGEE. The CDR3 loop reads CASSVEQGNPGELFF. The DNA for the CDR3 is TGTGCCAGCAGCGTAGAACAGGGGAACCCGGGGGAGCTGTTTTTT.

This sequence joins TRBV6-1 and TRBJ2-7; 8 positions match TRBD2. The germline gives CDR1 MNHNS, CDR2 SASEGT. The CDR3 sequence is 14 residues long. J lost 6 bases, V lost 6 bases, and 10 bases had no gene match. CDR3 amino acids: CASRPAGLAGEQYF. CDR3 nucleotide sequence: TGTGCCAGCAGACCCGCCGGACTAGCAGGCGAGCAGTACTTC.

The chain carries TRBV18 and TRBJ2-7; D is unresolved. The CDR3 runs to 15 residues. V was trimmed by 2 bases and J by 7 bases, leaving 18 bases between them. Germline CDR1 KGHSH, CDR2 LQKENI. The CDR3 spells CASSPFGSLLGEQYF. CDR3 nucleotides: TGTGCCAGCTCACCATTCGGGTCCCTCCTCGGGGAGCAGTACTTC.

The chain couples TRBV5-1 to TRBJ2-7; 9 positions match TRBD2. The CDR3 runs to 15 residues. V trimming: 1 base; J trimming: 4 bases; junction bases outside the gene matches: 6. Germline V CDR1 and CDR2: SGHRS, YFSETQ. The DNA for the CDR3 is TGCGCCAGCAGCTTGAGTAGCGGGAGTTTGTACGAGCAGTACGTC. Amino acid sequence: CASSLSSGSLYEQYV.

This sequence joins TRBV10-2 and TRBJ1-1; 8 bases line up with TRBD1. Germline CDR1 and CDR2: WSHSY and SAAADI. After removal of 8 bases from V and 5 bases from J, the junction contained 13 bases not matched to a gene. This CDR3 comprises 15 residues. The CDR3 DNA reads TGCGCCAGCTCCTGGACAGGGCAGGGCGGGACTGAAGCTTTCTTT. Translating gives CASSWTGQGGTEAFF.

This clone was found a few times. V is TRBV18 and J is TRBJ2-4, with 10 bases fitting TRBD2. The CDR3 is 15 residues long. J was trimmed by 4 bases and V by 3 bases; bases with no gene match: 3. Germline CDR1 KGHSH, CDR2 LQKENI. The CDR3 spells CASSPEGLAKNIQYF. Written as DNA, the CDR3 is TGTGCCAGCTCACCCGAGGGACTAGCGAAAAACATTCAGTACTTC.

V and J are TRBV5-4 and TRBJ2-1; TRBD1 is a possible D gene (6 bases). Germline loops: CDR1 SGHNT, CDR2 YYREEE (reference sequence). The V gene lost 4 bases and the J gene lost 7 bases, with 9 bases spanning the gap. CDR3 size: 12 residues. CDR3 nucleotide sequence: TGTGCCAGCAGCCCTCAGGGGAATGAGCAGTTCTTC. It codes for CASSPQGNEQFF.

The CDR3 loop is CASSYFGGKGETEAFF. The CDR3, as DNA: TGTGCCAGCAGTTACTTCGGGGGGAAGGGTGAGACTGAAGCTTTCTTT. J is TRBJ1-1 and V is TRBV6-5; a possible D gene is TRBD1 (5 bases). The CDR3 is 16 amino acids. V shed 1 base and J shed 5 bases, with 17 bases lying between them. CDR1 MNHEY and CDR2 SVGAGI come from the germline V gene.

The V gene is TRBV7-9, the J gene TRBJ1-5, with TRBD1 as a possible D gene (6 bases). CDR3 length: 14 residues. CDR1 is SEHNR, CDR2 FQNEAQ, per germline (reference sequence). V lost 5 bases and J 3 bases, leaving 11 bases between the germline ends. CDR3 in amino acids: CASSPWDNNQPQHF. CDR3 bases: TGTGCCAGCAGCCCCTGGGACAACAATCAGCCCCAGCATTTT.

This chain connects TRBV28 to TRBJ1-2, with a weak D call TRBD1 (5 bases). CDR1 and CDR2 from the germline V gene are MDHEN and SYDVKM. The CDR3 spans 16 residues. V shed 6 bases and J shed 3 bases, with 20 bases lying between them. The CDR3 is CASRTRGGGTDYGYTF. The DNA of the CDR3 is TGTGCCAGCAGGACTAGGGGCGGGGGTACGGACTATGGCTACACCTTC.

This sequence joins TRBV5-6 and TRBJ2-4; 7 bases match TRBD1. CDR1 and CDR2 from the germline V gene are SGHDT and YYEEEE. With 1 base clipped from V and 2 bases from J, the junction kept 6 bases outside the gene matches. This CDR3 contains 16 residues. The CDR3 region has the DNA TGTGCCAGCAGCTTGAGGGGGCCCCTCACCAAAAACATTCAGTACTTC. This translates into CASSLRGPLTKNIQYF.

The CDR3 protein is CASSRDTHSYNSPLHF. CDR3 in DNA: TGTGCCAGCAGCAGGGACACCCACTCCTATAATTCACCCCTCCACTTT. The V gene is TRBV7-2, the J gene TRBJ1-6, with D perhaps TRBD1 (6 bases). Germline V gives CDR1 SGHTA, CDR2 FQGNSA. The CDR3 is 16 residues long. Between the trimmed V and J ends, which lost 5 bases and 0 bases, there was a span of 11 bases.